Following are 20 T cell receptor beta chains from one sample sequenced in a study of T cell responses to AZD1222 COVID-19 vaccine (dated by TCRdb to the early 2020s). Receptor libraries were prepared by the immunoSEQ multiplex PCR assay. The clones in this table, taken by TCRdb from immuneACCESS, are in-frame only. Not every clone is retained; where verified, under half of the shortfall comes from an unresolved V gene, and the cause of the rest is unknown. This sample is represented by some 150,000 clones; roughly 90% of them were singletons. The ten largest clones capture about 3% of the sample. Sample time point, as interpreted from the label and publication: baseline before first vaccination. Sample: peripheral blood, taken on day 0 of AZD1222 vaccination. These receptors were obtained from an adult in good health.

This chain connects TRBV6-5 to TRBJ2-7, with D possibly being TRBD2 (7 bases). Trimming left V 3 bases short and J 2 bases short, with 17 bases between. The CDR3 has 16 amino acids. The germline V gene has CDR1 MNHEY and CDR2 SVGAGI. The DNA for the CDR3 is TGTGCCAGCAGTTATGAAGTTCGGGGGGCCCCCTACGAGCAGTACTTC. Translation gives CASSYEVRGAPYEQYF.

The V and J genes are TRBV6-5 and TRBJ1-1, with D perhaps matching TRBD1 (5 bases). The CDR3 has 15 amino acids. Trimming took 7 bases from V and 4 from J, leaving 19 bases between them. The germline CDR1 and CDR2 sequences are MNHEY and SVGAGI. This CDR3 is CASTSLRIRATEAFF. The CDR3 DNA sequence: TGTGCCAGCACTAGCTTAAGGATCAGGGCCACTGAAGCTTTCTTT.

The chain employs TRBV7-6 and TRBJ2-3, with 16 bases identical to TRBD2. CDR3 length: 19 residues. Germline values: CDR1 SGHVS, CDR2 FNYEAQ. Unmatched junction bases numbered 9, after V lost 5 bases and J lost 1 base. CDR3 nucleotide sequence: TGTGCCAGCAGCCCGGGACTAGCGGGAGGGATTTTAGGCACAGATACGCAGTATTTT. This translates into CASSPGLAGGILGTDTQYF.

This clone came up a few times. The same CDR3 arises from other DNA sequences in this sample as well. V is TRBV7-3 and J is TRBJ1-1; no clear D. The CDR3 runs to 13 residues. CDR1 is SGHTA and CDR2 is FQGTGA in the germline V gene. V dropped 2 bases and J dropped 1 base, with 5 bases sitting between them. DNA for the CDR3: TGTGCCAGCAGCTTAGGACGGAACACTGAAGCTTTCTTT. Translating gives CASSLGRNTEAFF.

The chain combines TRBV2 with TRBJ2-1, with D hard to call. The V gene lost 1 base and the J gene lost 0 bases, with 7 bases spanning the gap. This CDR3 spans 15 amino acids. Germline CDR1 is SNHLY and CDR2 is FYNNEI. The CDR3 DNA follows: TGTGCCAGCAGTGAAGAGGCTAGCTCCTACAATGAGCAGTTCTTC. Amino acids: CASSEEASSYNEQFF.

The rearrangement links TRBV9 to TRBJ1-3; D not resolved. V was shortened by 4 bases and J by 2 bases, with 10 bases between the two germline ends. The CDR3 covers 14 residues. Germline V gene lookup returns CDR1 SGDLS and CDR2 YYNGEE. The CDR3 DNA reads as TGTGCCAGCAGCCCATCGGGTACTGGAAACACCATATATTTT. Translated: CASSPSGTGNTIYF.

Comments on this clone: Other DNA sequences in this sample translate to the same CDR3. This chain connects TRBV3-1 (or the pseudogene TRBV3-2) to TRBJ2-7; 14 nucleotides agree with TRBD2. From germline, CDR1 is LGHDT and CDR2 YNNKEL (reference sequence). V shed 1 base and J 4 bases; nucleotides not matched to a gene: 0. The CDR3 has 15 residues. The CDR3, as DNA: TGTGCCAGCAGCCAAGGGACTAGCGGGGGGTACGAGCAGTACTTC. It is translated as CASSQGTSGGYEQYF.

This chain joins TRBV5-3 and TRBJ1-5; maybe TRBD1 (5 bases). TRBV5-3 is given ORF status, its function remaining uncertain. The CDR3 sequence is 17 residues long. Deletions cut 3 bases from V and 5 bases from J, with 21 bases between. As DNA, the CDR3 is TGTGCCAGAAGCTCCGGGACTAGAGGTCAATCGCATCAGCCCCAGCATTTT. It translates to CARSSGTRGQSHQPQHF.

The rearrangement uses TRBV15 and TRBJ2-4; tentatively, D is TRBD1 (6 bases). CDR1 is LNHNV, CDR2 YYDKDF, per germline (reference sequence). CDR3 length: 15 residues. V lost 3 bases, J lost 6 bases, and 15 bases lay in between. The CDR3 DNA reads TGTGCCACCAGCAGTCAACGGACAGCGACAAACATTCAGTACTTC. Translating gives CATSSQRTATNIQYF.

This sequence joins TRBV19 and TRBJ2-2; D unresolved. Germline V gene lookup returns CDR1 LNHDA and CDR2 SQIVND (reference sequence). Trimming cost V 3 bases and J 4 bases, with 3 bases left between them. CDR3 length: 12 residues. CDR3 loop: CASSISTGELFF. The CDR3 DNA is TGTGCCAGTAGTATCTCCACCGGGGAGCTGTTTTTT.

Concerning this clone: Distinct nucleotide sequences in the sample also encode this CDR3. J is TRBJ2-7 and V is TRBV2; 9 positions agree with TRBD2. Germline assignment: CDR1 SNHLY and CDR2 FYNNEI. The CDR3 covers 15 residues. J was trimmed by 1 base and V by 2 bases; bases with no gene match: 3. CDR3: CASSESSGGSYEQYF. CDR3 nucleotides: TGTGCCAGCAGTGAATCAAGCGGGGGGTCCTACGAGCAGTACTTC.

V usage is TRBV19 and J usage is TRBJ1-1; no firm D call. This CDR3 contains 13 residues. Germline CDR1 reads LNHDA; CDR2 reads SQIVND (reference sequence). Trimming took 7 bases from V and 7 from J, leaving 16 bases between them. The CDR3 bases are TGTGCCAGTAAAGAATCGGGGTCGGGTGAAGCTTTCTTT. It specifies CASKESGSGEAFF. Based on the CDR3 plus reference TRBV19 and TRBJ1-1, the full variable domain is DGGITQSPKYLFRKEGQNVTLSCEQNLNHDAMYWYRQDPGQGLRLIYYSQIVNDFQKGDIAEGYSVSREKKESFPLTVTSAQKNPTAFYLCASKESGSGEAFFGQGTRLTVV.

This rearrangement joins TRBV11-2 to TRBJ2-3; possible D gene TRBD2, 5 bases. Trimming removed 1 base at V and 0 bases at J, with 11 bases between. The V gene's germline CDR1 is SGHAT and CDR2 FQNNGV. CDR3 size: 16 residues. CDR3 DNA sequence: TGTGCCAGCAGCTTAGGGTTAGCTAGCAGCACAGATACGCAGTATTTT. Translated, it gives CASSLGLASSTDTQYF.

This chain connects TRBV19 to TRBJ1-1; D perhaps matches TRBD1 (5 bases). The V end was cut by 3 bases, the J end by 3 bases, with 8 bases between. This CDR3 contains 13 residues. Germline values: CDR1 LNHDA, CDR2 SQIVND (reference sequence). CDR3 residues: CASSMDIYTEAFF. CDR3 coding DNA: TGTGCCAGTAGTATGGACATCTACACTGAAGCTTTCTTT.

This clone was counted a few times. This chain joins TRBV6-4 and TRBJ2-3; 10 bases are shared with TRBD2. The trim removed 2 bases at V and 0 bases at J, leaving 8 bases unmatched. The CDR3 is made up of 18 amino acids. The germline V gene has CDR1 MRHNA and CDR2 SNTAGT. CDR3 protein: CASSDSPSSGGSTDTQYF. The CDR3 coding sequence is TGTGCCAGCAGTGACAGCCCCTCTAGCGGGGGAAGCACAGATACGCAGTATTTT.

This rearrangement joins TRBV5-8 to TRBJ1-2; tentative D call: TRBD1 (6 bases). V was pared by 4 bases and J by 3 bases, with 16 bases between. The V gene's germline CDR1 is SGHTS and CDR2 YDEGEE. This CDR3 is built from 15 residues. For the CDR3, the DNA is TGTGCCAGCAGCCCCCACGGGGGCAGAGACTATGGCTACACCTTC. Residues: CASSPHGGRDYGYTF.

The chain joins TRBV7-9 to TRBJ1-1, with D perhaps matching TRBD1 (6 bases). CDR1 is SEHNR and CDR2 is FQNEAQ in the germline V gene (reference sequence). The V gene lost 5 bases and the J gene lost 0 bases, with 19 bases spanning the gap. The CDR3 spans 17 residues. CDR3: CASSAVQGAQMNTEAFF. CDR3 DNA: TGTGCCAGCAGCGCCGTACAGGGCGCCCAAATGAACACTGAAGCTTTCTTT.

The gene calls are TRBV11-2 and TRBJ2-7; possibly TRBD1 or TRBD2 for D (6 bases each). Germline lookup yields CDR1 SGHAT and CDR2 FQNNGV. V lost 2 bases, J lost 3 bases, and 20 bases lay in between. The CDR3 is 17 residues long. In nucleotides, the CDR3 is TGTGCCAGCAGCTTAAAATCCCCACGGGGGCCCAACTACGAGCAGTACTTC. It translates to CASSLKSPRGPNYEQYF.

The V call is TRBV18, the J call TRBJ2-2; a weak D match, TRBD1 (5 bases). CDR3 length equals 14 residues. The V gene lost 3 bases and the J gene lost 5 bases, with 10 bases spanning the gap. Germline CDR1 and CDR2: KGHSH and LQKENI. The chain's CDR3 is CASSPYQGTGELFF. The CDR3 nucleotides read TGTGCCAGCTCACCTTATCAGGGAACCGGGGAGCTGTTTTTT.

This rearrangement joins TRBV12-3 or TRBV12-4 to TRBJ1-2; D call uncertain. The CDR3 spans 13 residues. The germline V and J ends were trimmed by 6 bases and 6 bases, with 14 bases remaining between them. CDR3 DNA sequence: TGTGCCAGCAGCCTATACACCACGGATGGCTACACCTTC. Translated, it gives CASSLYTTDGYTF.